The rows below give T cell receptor beta chains drawn from one sample of a study of shared T cell receptors in the human thymus. Libraries were prepared by immunoSEQ multiplex PCR; TCRdb keeps only in-frame clonotypes and omits some of them. This table has under 700,000 clones, approximately 78% appearing once. These same data were also listed under a study on human thymus T cells.

Sequences were obtained from thymocytes. Receptors originate from a boy under two years old with a congenital heart defect. CDR3s include the opening cysteine and the closing phenylalanine or tryptophan. Each record gives: D gene, clone size, V gene, J gene, CDR3 protein, CDR3 DNA. D genes are given only for firm matches. Expanded clones get a size class; other rows say once, few or many, or leave the size out.

>TRBD2|NA|TRBV7-2|TRBJ2-1
CASRSPGLAGGWNEQFF
TGTGCCAGCAGATCACCGGGACTAGCGGGAGGTTGGAATGAGCAGTTCTTC
>NA|NA|TRBV5-4|TRBJ2-6
CASRYQGALPGANVLTF
TGTGCCAGCAGATATCAGGGTGCACTCCCTGGGGCCAACGTCCTGACTTTC
>TRBD2|NA|TRBV5-1|TRBJ2-3
CASSLAPGLAGGADTQYF
TGCGCCAGCAGCTTGGCGCCGGGACTAGCGGGAGGTGCAGATACGCAGTATTTT
>TRBD1|NA|TRBV6-5|TRBJ2-7
CASTRGDRDTYEQYF
TGTGCCAGCACCCGTGGGGACAGGGACACCTACGAGCAGTACTTC
>NA|NA|TRBV5-8|TRBJ2-3
CASSLPREIRTDTQYF
TGTGCCAGCAGCCTACCTCGAGAGATTCGGACAGATACGCAGTATTTT
>TRBD1|NA|TRBV5-1|TRBJ2-2
CGNTGGRNTGELFF
TGCGGAAATACAGGGGGCAGAAACACCGGGGAGCTGTTTTTT
>NA|NA|TRBV18|TRBJ2-4
CASSQRRRDLAKNIQYF
TGTGCCAGCTCACAAAGGCGGCGCGACCTAGCCAAAAACATTCAGTACTTC
>NA|NA|TRBV18|TRBJ1-5
CASSPGGFSAQHF
TGTGCCAGCTCACCCGGGGGGTTCTCAGCCCAGCATTTT
>TRBD1|NA|TRBV27|TRBJ1-2
CASSLVLGQGDYTF
TGTGCCAGCAGTTTAGTGTTGGGACAGGGAGACTACACCTTC
>NA|NA|TRBV10-3|TRBJ2-5
CAISESKAFGEFQETQYF
TGTGCCATCAGTGAGTCGAAGGCTTTCGGGGAGTTTCAAGAGACCCAGTACTTC
>TRBD1|NA|TRBV7-8|TRBJ2-7
CASSRGQGYEQYF
TGTGCCAGCAGCCGGGGACAGGGGTACGAGCAGTACTTC
>TRBD2|few|TRBV5-1|TRBJ2-3
CASSSTSGRTDTQYF
TGCGCCAGCAGCTCGACTAGCGGGAGAACAGATACGCAGTATTTT
>TRBD2|NA|TRBV9|TRBJ2-3
CASSGGRANTDTQYF
TGTGCCAGCAGCGGCGGGAGGGCCAACACAGATACGCAGTATTTT
>TRBD2|NA|TRBV11-2|TRBJ2-7
CASSLVGAGATTPPYEQYF
TGTGCCAGCAGCTTAGTAGGAGCGGGGGCGACAACCCCGCCCTACGAGCAGTACTTC
>NA|NA|TRBV10-1|TRBJ1-2
CASSPSGTHYGYTF
TGCGCCAGCAGCCCCAGTGGGACACACTATGGCTACACCTTC
>TRBD2|NA|TRBV29-1|TRBJ2-5
CSGGGIMAQYF
TGCAGCGGCGGGGGGATTATGGCCCAGTACTTC
>TRBD2|NA|TRBV30|TRBJ2-3
CAWSFRREAPSTDTQYF
TGTGCCTGGAGTTTTAGACGGGAGGCCCCTAGTACAGATACGCAGTATTTT